Below, 19 T cell receptor beta chains from the same sample are listed, as sequenced in a study of blood T cell repertoires in COVID-19. Some clones are missing from TCRdb's copy, which holds only in-frame ones; the method was immunoSEQ multiplex PCR. The sample carries around 42,000 clones, 88% recorded once. The sequenced material came from peripheral blood. These receptors all stem from a human donor in a cohort sampled during active COVID-19.

The chain carries TRBV7-9 and TRBJ2-7; TRBD1 might be the D (6 bases). CDR1 and CDR2 (germline): SEHNR, FQNEAQ (reference sequence). The CDR3 covers 14 residues. V lost 5 bases to trimming and J lost 5 bases, with 16 bases between them. CDR3 in amino acids: CASSLNGQLDEQYF. The CDR3, as DNA: TGTGCCAGCAGCCTAAACGGACAGTTGGACGAGCAGTACTTC.

The chain carries TRBV5-1 and TRBJ2-7; D may be TRBD1 (6 bases). From germline, CDR1 is SGHRS and CDR2 YFSETQ. V was pared by 2 bases and J by 5 bases, with 14 bases between. The CDR3 spans 14 residues. The CDR3 DNA reads TGCGCCAGCAGCTTTAGCCAGGGGCAAAACGAGCAGTACTTC. Translation: CASSFSQGQNEQYF.

The chain recombines TRBV27 with TRBJ1-5; 8 bases map to TRBD1. The CDR3 totals 15 residues. Germline V CDR1 and CDR2: MNHEY, SMNVEV (reference sequence). The V gene end was trimmed by 5 bases and the J gene end by 1 base; junction bases not matched to a gene: 4. CDR3 sequence (DNA): TGTGCCAGCAGTAACGACAGGGGAAGCAATCAGCCCCAGCATTTT. Translation gives CASSNDRGSNQPQHF.

The chain joins TRBV10-3 to TRBJ2-5; 12 positions agree with TRBD2. With 2 bases clipped from V and 7 bases from J, the junction kept 20 bases outside the gene matches. Germline V gene data show CDR1 as ENHRY and CDR2 as SYGVKD. This CDR3 region has 20 residues. The CDR3 DNA is TGTGCCATCAGTGAGAGGTCACTAGCGGGAGGACCAGGGCTCAAAGGGACCCAGTACTTC. Translation: CAISERSLAGGPGLKGTQYF.

The V call is TRBV7-8, the J call TRBJ2-1, with TRBD2 matching over 12 bases. V shed 5 bases, J shed 4 bases, and the junction held 3 bases outside the gene matches. CDR3 length equals 15 residues. Per the germline V gene, CDR1 is SGHVS and CDR2 is FQNEAQ. Here the CDR3 DNA reads TGTGCCAGCAGCCCGGGACTAGCGGGTTACAATGAGCAGTTCTTC. The encoded protein is CASSPGLAGYNEQFF.

The genes are TRBV16 and TRBJ2-2; 8 bases are shared with TRBD1. Trimming cost V 0 bases and J 6 bases; bases outside gene matches: 12. The CDR3 is 18 residues long. CDR1 and CDR2 (germline): KGHSY, FQNENV. The CDR3 DNA reads TGTGCCAGCAGCCAATCCCAGCCCCGGACAGGGTACGCCGGGGAGCTGTTTTTT. It specifies CASSQSQPRTGYAGELFF.

This clone was seen a single time. This sequence joins TRBV6-5 and TRBJ1-5; D call uncertain. Germline V CDR1 and CDR2: MNHEY, SVGAGI. The CDR3 length is 12 residues. V lost 9 bases and J 3 bases, leaving 9 bases between the germline ends. CDR3 sequence reads: CASEWPNQPQHF. CDR3 nucleotides: TGTGCCAGTGAATGGCCCAATCAGCCCCAGCATTTT.

V gene TRBV5-6 combines with J gene TRBJ2-5, with 7 bases that match TRBD2. V dropped 4 bases and J dropped 4; count of bases not matched to a gene: 16. The CDR3 runs to 17 residues. Germline V CDR1 and CDR2: SGHDT, YYEEEE. This chain's CDR3 is CASSPAGRSGEGETQYF. CDR3 DNA sequence: TGTGCCAGCAGCCCCGCCGGGAGGTCGGGGGAGGGAGAGACCCAGTACTTC.

About this clone itself: A read error may produce the germline difference seen at one junction end. The J gene is TRBJ2-7, the V gene TRBV3-1 (or the pseudogene TRBV3-2); TRBD2 agrees at 9 bases. The CDR3 covers 13 residues. In germline, CDR1 is LGHDT, CDR2 YNNKEL (reference sequence). The CDR3 sequence is CASSQGSSGAKIF. DNA for the CDR3: TGTGCCAGCAGCCAAGGCTCTAGCGGGGCCAAGATCTTC.

The chain combines TRBV27 with TRBJ1-6, with a weak D call TRBD1 (6 bases). V was pared by 9 bases and J by 1 base, with 19 bases between. The germline CDR1 and CDR2 sequences are MNHEY and SMNVEV (reference sequence). There are 17 residues in the CDR3. The CDR3 spells CASRGEGGRSYNSPLHF. CDR3 nucleotides: TGTGCCAGTAGGGGCGAAGGGGGTAGATCCTATAATTCACCCCTCCACTTT.

The V gene is TRBV2, the J gene TRBJ2-2; no reliable D call. Per the germline V gene, CDR1 is SNHLY and CDR2 is FYNNEI. Deletions cut 6 bases from V and 4 bases from J, with 9 bases between. This CDR3 contains 13 residues. The CDR3 DNA is TGTGCCAGCAGGAGAGGAACCACCGGGGAGCTGTTTTTT. This gives the protein CASRRGTTGELFF.

This chain links TRBV29-1 with TRBJ2-7; TRBD1 might be the D (7 bases). CDR3 size: 12 residues. Trimming removed 4 bases at V and 2 bases at J, with 9 bases between. Germline CDR1 reads SQVTM; CDR2 reads ANQGSEA. CDR3 sequence: CSVVRGAYEQYF. In DNA, the CDR3 is TGCAGCGTTGTCAGGGGGGCCTACGAGCAGTACTTC.

V is TRBV5-4 and J is TRBJ1-1, with a tentative D call TRBD1 (5 bases). Trimming left V 3 bases short and J 7 bases short, with 10 bases between. The germline V gene has CDR1 SGHNT and CDR2 YYREEE (reference sequence). The CDR3 is made up of 12 amino acids. The CDR3 reads CASSWGGIEAFF. Written as DNA, the CDR3 is TGTGCCAGCAGCTGGGGGGGGATTGAAGCTTTCTTT.

CDR3 sequence (DNA): TGTGCCAGCAGCCAAGAATCCTTTAATGAGCAGTTCTTC. Its translation: CASSQESFNEQFF. This sequence joins TRBV3-1 (or the pseudogene TRBV3-2) and TRBJ2-1; D call uncertain. V was trimmed by 0 bases and J by 7 bases, leaving 7 bases between them. The CDR3 loop spans 13 amino acids. Germline V gives CDR1 LGHDT, CDR2 YNNKEL (reference sequence).

The chain joins TRBV7-2 to TRBJ2-5; 8 bases map to TRBD2. J gave up 5 bases and V 5 bases, and 4 bases lay outside the gene matches. Per germline, CDR1 SGHTA and CDR2 FQGNSA. The CDR3 covers 13 residues. CDR3 coding DNA: TGTGCCAGCAGCAGGAGCGGGAGTGAGACCCAGTACTTC. Protein: CASSRSGSETQYF.

The genes are TRBV27 and TRBJ2-1; D may be TRBD2 (6 bases). The V gene's germline CDR1 is MNHEY and CDR2 SMNVEV (reference sequence). V gave up 3 bases and J gave up 12 bases, with 18 bases separating them. CDR3 length equals 14 residues. The CDR3 reads CASSFRRAGVWQFF. In DNA, the CDR3 is TGTGCCAGCAGTTTTCGGAGGGCCGGCGTATGGCAGTTCTTC.

The V gene is TRBV10-3, the J gene TRBJ1-1, with D uncertain. V lost 4 bases, J lost 1 base, and 7 bases lay in between. The CDR3 is made up of 13 amino acids. Germline CDR1 is ENHRY and CDR2 is SYGVKD. CDR3 amino acids: CAISANKNTEAFF. For the CDR3, the DNA is TGTGCCATCAGTGCGAACAAGAACACTGAAGCTTTCTTT.

Only a few counts were recorded for this clone. V usage is TRBV7-9 and J usage is TRBJ2-3; possible D gene TRBD2, 5 bases. Germline V gene data show CDR1 as SEHNR and CDR2 as FQNEAQ (reference sequence). This CDR3 has 17 amino acids. V shed 4 bases and J shed 1 base, with 18 bases lying between them. The CDR3 protein is CASSSARAGLGTDTQYF. CDR3 DNA sequence: TGTGCCAGCAGCTCAGCGAGGGCGGGCCTCGGCACAGATACGCAGTATTTT.

This rearrangement joins TRBV7-8 to TRBJ2-3, with 11 bases fitting TRBD2. This CDR3 is built from 14 residues. J gave up 5 bases and V 5 bases, and 3 bases lay outside the gene matches. Germline V gene data show CDR1 as SGHVS and CDR2 as FQNEAQ. CDR3 coding DNA: TGTGCCAGCAGCCCTCTAGCGGGAGGAGATACGCAGTATTTT. Its protein product is CASSPLAGGDTQYF.